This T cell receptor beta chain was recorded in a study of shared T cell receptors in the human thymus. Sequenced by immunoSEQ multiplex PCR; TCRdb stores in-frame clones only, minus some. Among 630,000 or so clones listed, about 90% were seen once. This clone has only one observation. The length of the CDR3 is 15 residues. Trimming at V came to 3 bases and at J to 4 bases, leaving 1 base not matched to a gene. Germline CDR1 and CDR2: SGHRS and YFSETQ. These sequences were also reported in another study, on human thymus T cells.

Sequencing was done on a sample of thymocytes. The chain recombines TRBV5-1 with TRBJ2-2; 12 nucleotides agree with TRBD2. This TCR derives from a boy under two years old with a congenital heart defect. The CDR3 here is CASSSGLAGTGELFF. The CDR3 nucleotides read TGCGCCAGCAGCTCGGGACTAGCGGGCACCGGGGAGCTGTTTTTT.